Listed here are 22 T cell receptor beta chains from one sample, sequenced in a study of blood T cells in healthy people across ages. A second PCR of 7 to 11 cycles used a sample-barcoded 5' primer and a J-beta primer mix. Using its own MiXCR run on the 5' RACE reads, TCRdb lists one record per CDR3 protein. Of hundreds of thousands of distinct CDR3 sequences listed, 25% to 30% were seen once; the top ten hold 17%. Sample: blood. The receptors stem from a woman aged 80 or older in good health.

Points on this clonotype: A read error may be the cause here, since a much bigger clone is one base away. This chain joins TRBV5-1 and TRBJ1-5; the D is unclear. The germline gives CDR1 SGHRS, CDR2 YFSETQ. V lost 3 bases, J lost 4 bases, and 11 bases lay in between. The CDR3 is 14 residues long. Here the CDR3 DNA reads TGCGCCAGCAGCTGGGATGGGGTGAATCAGCCCCAGCATTTT. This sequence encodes CASSWDGVNQPQHF.

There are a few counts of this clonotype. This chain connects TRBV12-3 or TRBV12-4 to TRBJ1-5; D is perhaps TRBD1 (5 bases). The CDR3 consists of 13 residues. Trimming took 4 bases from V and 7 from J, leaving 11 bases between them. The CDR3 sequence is CASSSDRFQPQHF. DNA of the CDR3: TGTGCCAGCAGTTCCGACAGATTCCAGCCCCAGCATTTT.

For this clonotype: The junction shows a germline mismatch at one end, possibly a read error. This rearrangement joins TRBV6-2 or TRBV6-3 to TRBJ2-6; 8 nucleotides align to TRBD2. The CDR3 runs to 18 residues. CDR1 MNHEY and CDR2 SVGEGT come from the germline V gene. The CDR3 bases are TGTGCCGGCAGTTACTCCGGGACTAGTCTTCCTGGGGCCAACGTCCTGACTTTC. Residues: CAGSYSGTSLPGANVLTF.

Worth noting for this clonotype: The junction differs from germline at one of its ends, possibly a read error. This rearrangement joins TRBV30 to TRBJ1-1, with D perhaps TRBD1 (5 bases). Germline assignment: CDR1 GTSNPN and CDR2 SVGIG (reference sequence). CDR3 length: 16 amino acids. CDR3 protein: CAWDRGALAWNSEAFF. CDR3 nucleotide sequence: TGTGCCTGGGACCGCGGGGCCCTAGCTTGGAACAGTGAAGCTTTCTTT.

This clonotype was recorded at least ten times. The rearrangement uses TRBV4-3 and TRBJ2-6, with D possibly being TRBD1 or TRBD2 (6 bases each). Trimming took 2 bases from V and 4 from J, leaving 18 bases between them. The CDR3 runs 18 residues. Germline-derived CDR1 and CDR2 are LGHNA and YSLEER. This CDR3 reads CASSQFLGGAGGANVLTF. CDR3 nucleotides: TGCGCCAGCAGCCAATTTCTGGGGGGCGCAGGAGGGGCCAACGTCCTGACTTTC.

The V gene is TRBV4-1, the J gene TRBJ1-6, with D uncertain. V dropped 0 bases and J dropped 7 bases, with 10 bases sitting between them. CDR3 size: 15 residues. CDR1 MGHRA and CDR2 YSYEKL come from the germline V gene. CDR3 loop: CASSQEEVRNSPLHF. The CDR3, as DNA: TGCGCCAGCAGCCAAGAAGAGGTTCGGAATTCACCCCTCCACTTT.

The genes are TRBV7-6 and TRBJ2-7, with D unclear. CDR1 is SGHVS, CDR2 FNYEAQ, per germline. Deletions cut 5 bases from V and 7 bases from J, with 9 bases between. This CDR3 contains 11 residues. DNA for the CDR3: TGTGCCAGCAGCCCGCCCCGAGAGCAGTACTTC. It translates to CASSPPREQYF. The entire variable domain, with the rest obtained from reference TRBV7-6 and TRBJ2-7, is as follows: GAGVSQSPRYKVTKRGQDVALRCDPISGHVSLYWYRQALGQGPEFLTYFNYEAQQDKSGLPNDRFSAERPEGSISTLTIQRTEQRDSAMYRCASSPPREQYFGPGTRLTVT.

DNA for the CDR3: TGCAGTGCTAGAGCCGGGCGGGTCCACTTT. This sequence encodes CSARAGRVHF. The chain carries TRBV20-1 and TRBJ1-6; D not resolved. The V end was cut by 1 base, the J end by 17 bases, with 9 bases between. Germline loops: CDR1 DFQATT, CDR2 SNEGSKA (reference sequence). The CDR3 runs 10 residues.

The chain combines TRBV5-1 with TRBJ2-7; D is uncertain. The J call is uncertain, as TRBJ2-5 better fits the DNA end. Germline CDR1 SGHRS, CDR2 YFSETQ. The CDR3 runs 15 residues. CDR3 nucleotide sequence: TGCGCCAGCAGCAAACGACAAGGGTGGCTAGAGACCCAGTACTTC. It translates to CASSKRQGWLETQYF.

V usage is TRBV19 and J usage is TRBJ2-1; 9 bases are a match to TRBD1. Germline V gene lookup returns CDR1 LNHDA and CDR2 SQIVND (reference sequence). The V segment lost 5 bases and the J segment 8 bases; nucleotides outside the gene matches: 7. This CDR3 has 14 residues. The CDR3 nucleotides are TGTGCCAGTAGTGGCCGGGACAGGGTCCATGAGCAGTTCTTC. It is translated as CASSGRDRVHEQFF. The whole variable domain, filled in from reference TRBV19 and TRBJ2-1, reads DGGITQSPKYLFRKEGQNVTLSCEQNLNHDAMYWYRQDPGQGLRLIYYSQIVNDFQKGDIAEGYSVSREKKESFPLTVTSAQKNPTAFYLCASSGRDRVHEQFFGPGTRLTVL.

CDR3 nucleotide sequence: TGTGCCAGCAGTGATCGGTCGGCAGGGTTAGTGGCAACTTATCCGCCCCAGCATTTT. This sequence encodes CASSDRSAGLVATYPPQHF. The chain combines TRBV25-1 with TRBJ1-5; the D gene is possibly TRBD1 (5 bases). The CDR3 is made up of 19 amino acids. Per the germline V gene, CDR1 is MGHDK and CDR2 is SYGVNS. V was trimmed by 3 bases and J by 9 bases, leaving 30 bases between them.

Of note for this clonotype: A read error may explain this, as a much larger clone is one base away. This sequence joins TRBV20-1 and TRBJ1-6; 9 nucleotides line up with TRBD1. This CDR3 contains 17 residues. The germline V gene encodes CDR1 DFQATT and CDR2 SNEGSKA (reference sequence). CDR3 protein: CSARDLSGTGPNSPPHF. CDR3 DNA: TGCAGTGCTAGAGACCTATCCGGGACAGGGCCCAATTCACCCCCCCACTTT.

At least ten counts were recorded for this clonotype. CDR3 bases: TGTGCCAGCAGCCTCGGTGGCCCTAATCAGCCCCAGCATTTT. Translated: CASSLGGPNQPQHF. The rearrangement uses TRBV7-2 and TRBJ1-5; D call uncertain. Germline CDR1 is SGHTA and CDR2 is FQGNSA. The V end lost 5 bases, the J end lost 4 bases, and 12 bases lay between the germline ends. This CDR3 is 14 amino acids long.

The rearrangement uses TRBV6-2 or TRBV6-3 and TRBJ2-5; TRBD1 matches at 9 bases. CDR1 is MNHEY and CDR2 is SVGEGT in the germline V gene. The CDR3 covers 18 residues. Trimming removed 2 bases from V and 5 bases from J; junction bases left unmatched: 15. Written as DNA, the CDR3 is TGTGCCAGCAGTTACGTTACCGGGACAGGGTCTGGAAGGGAGACCCAGTACTTC. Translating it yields CASSYVTGTGSGRETQYF.

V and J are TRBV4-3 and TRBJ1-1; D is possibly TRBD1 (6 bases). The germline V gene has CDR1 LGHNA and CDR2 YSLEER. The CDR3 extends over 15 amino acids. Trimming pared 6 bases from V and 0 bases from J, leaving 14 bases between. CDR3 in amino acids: CASSLQGTMNTEAFF. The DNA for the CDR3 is TGCGCCAGCAGTTTACAGGGTACAATGAACACTGAAGCTTTCTTT.

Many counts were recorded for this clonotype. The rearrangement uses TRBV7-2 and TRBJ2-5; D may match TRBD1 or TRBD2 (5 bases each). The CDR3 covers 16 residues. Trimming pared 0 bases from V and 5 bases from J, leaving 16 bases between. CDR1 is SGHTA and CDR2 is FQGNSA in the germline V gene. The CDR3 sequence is CASSLASRGGLETQYF. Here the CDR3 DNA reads TGTGCCAGCAGCTTAGCGAGTCGGGGCGGATTGGAGACCCAGTACTTC.

This chain's CDR3 is CSVNRGYRTNTEAFF. In DNA, the CDR3 is TGCAGTGTAAACAGGGGTTACAGAACGAACACTGAAGCTTTCTTT. The chain couples TRBV20-1 to TRBJ1-1, with 7 bases fitting TRBD1. V was clipped by 7 bases and J by 1 base; unmatched bases: 12. CDR1 is DFQATT and CDR2 is SNEGSKA in the germline V gene (reference sequence). The length of the CDR3 is 15 residues.

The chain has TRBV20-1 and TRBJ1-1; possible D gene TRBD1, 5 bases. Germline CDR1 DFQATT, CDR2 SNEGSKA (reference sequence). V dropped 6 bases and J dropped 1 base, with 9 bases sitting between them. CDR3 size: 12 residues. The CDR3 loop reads CSANTGNTEAFF. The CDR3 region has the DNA TGCAGTGCAAACACAGGGAACACTGAAGCTTTCTTT.

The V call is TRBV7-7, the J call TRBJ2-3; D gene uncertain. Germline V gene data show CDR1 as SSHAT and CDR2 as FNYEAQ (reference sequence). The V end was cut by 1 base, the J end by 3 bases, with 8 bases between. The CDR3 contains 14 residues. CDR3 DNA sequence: TGTGCCAGCAGCTTAGGGACCGAGACAGATACGCAGTATTTT. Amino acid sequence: CASSLGTETDTQYF.

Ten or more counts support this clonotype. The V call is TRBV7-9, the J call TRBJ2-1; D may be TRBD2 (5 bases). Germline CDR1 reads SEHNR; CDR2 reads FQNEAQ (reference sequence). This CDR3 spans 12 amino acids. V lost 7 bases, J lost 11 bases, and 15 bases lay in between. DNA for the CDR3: TGTGCCAGCACCACCGCAAACGGGAAGCAGTTCTTC. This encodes CASTTANGKQFF.

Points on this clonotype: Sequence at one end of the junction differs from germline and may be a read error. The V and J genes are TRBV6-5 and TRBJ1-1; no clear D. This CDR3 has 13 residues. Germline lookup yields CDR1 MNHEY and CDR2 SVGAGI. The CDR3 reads CTSSRPGNTEAFF. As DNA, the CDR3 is TGTACCAGCAGCCGGCCGGGGAACACTGAAGCTTTCTTT.

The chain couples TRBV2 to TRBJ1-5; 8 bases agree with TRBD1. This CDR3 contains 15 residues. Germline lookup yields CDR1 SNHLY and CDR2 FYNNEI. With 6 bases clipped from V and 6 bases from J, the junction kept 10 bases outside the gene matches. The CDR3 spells CASREQGVGGQPQHF. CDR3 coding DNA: TGTGCCAGCAGGGAACAGGGGGTAGGAGGTCAGCCCCAGCATTTT.